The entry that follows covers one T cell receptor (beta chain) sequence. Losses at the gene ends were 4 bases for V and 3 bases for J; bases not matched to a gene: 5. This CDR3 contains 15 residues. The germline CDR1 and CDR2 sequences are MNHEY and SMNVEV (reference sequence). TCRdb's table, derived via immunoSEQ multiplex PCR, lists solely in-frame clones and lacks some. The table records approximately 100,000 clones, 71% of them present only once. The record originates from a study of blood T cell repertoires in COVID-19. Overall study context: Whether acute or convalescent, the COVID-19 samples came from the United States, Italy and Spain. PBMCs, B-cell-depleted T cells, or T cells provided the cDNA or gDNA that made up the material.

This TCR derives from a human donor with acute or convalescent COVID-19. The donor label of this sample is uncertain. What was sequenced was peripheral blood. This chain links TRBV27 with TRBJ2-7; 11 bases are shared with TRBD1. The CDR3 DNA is TGTGCCAGCAGTTCAACCGGGACAGGGGGCTACGAGCAGTACTTC. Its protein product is CASSSTGTGGYEQYF.